These 18 T cell receptor beta chains were sequenced from one sample in a study of shared clonotypes between healthy human individuals. Clones were read by immunoSEQ multiplex PCR, and TCRdb kept only the in-frame ones, dropping some. The data show some 1,400,000 clones, roughly 95% seen once. Sequencing was carried out using naive CD4+ T cells sorted from blood. The subset is: CD45RA+ positively selected. The receptors were sampled from a man aged 25-40 years in good health.

The V call is TRBV6-6, the J call TRBJ2-1; 10 bases map to TRBD2. The J segment lost 2 bases and the V segment lost 4 bases, leaving 2 bases of the junction unmatched. CDR1 and CDR2 from the germline V gene are MNHNY and SVGAGI (reference sequence). CDR3 length equals 15 residues. The CDR3 loop is CASSLLAGTYNEQFF. DNA for the CDR3: TGTGCCAGCAGTTTACTAGCGGGGACCTACAATGAGCAGTTCTTC.

V and J are TRBV7-9 and TRBJ2-3; the match to TRBD1 covers 9 bases. Germline lookup yields CDR1 SEHNR and CDR2 FQNEAQ (reference sequence). The CDR3 runs to 15 residues. J gave up 4 bases and V 6 bases, and 8 bases lay outside the gene matches. DNA for the CDR3: TGTGCCAGCAGTTTAACAGGGGGCAACGCAGATACGCAGTATTTT. As protein: CASSLTGGNADTQYF. Full variable domain (outside the CDR3, taken from reference TRBV7-9 and TRBJ2-3): DTGVSQNPRHKITKRGQNVTFRCDPISEHNRLYWYRQTLGQGPEFLTYFQNEAQLEKSRLLSDRFSAERPKGSFSTLEIQRTEQGDSAMYLCASSLTGGNADTQYFGPGTRLTVL.

As DNA, the CDR3 is TGTGCTAGTGGTTTCGGGACAGGGGCTAGCTCCTACAATGAGCAGTTCTTC. Protein sequence: CASGFGTGASSYNEQFF. The V and J genes are TRBV12-5 and TRBJ2-1, with 10 bases aligning to TRBD1. With 3 bases clipped from V and 0 bases from J, the junction kept 5 bases outside the gene matches. The CDR3 runs to 17 residues. Germline CDR1 and CDR2: LGHNT and FRNRAP.

This clone was found a few times. The chain employs TRBV7-9 and TRBJ1-4, with 7 positions matching TRBD1. Trimming took 5 bases from V and 7 from J; bases not matched to a gene: 10. The CDR3 is 15 residues long. CDR1 and CDR2 from the germline V gene are SEHNR and FQNEAQ (reference sequence). The CDR3 coding sequence is TGTGCCAGCAGCGCAGGGGGAAGGCAGGTTGAAAAACTGTTTTTT. Protein: CASSAGGRQVEKLFF.

This clone was found once. Other DNA sequences in this specimen translate into the identical CDR3. The V and J genes are TRBV2 and TRBJ2-3; D call uncertain. CDR1 SNHLY and CDR2 FYNNEI come from the germline V gene. There are 11 residues in the CDR3. V lost 3 bases and J 5 bases, leaving 3 bases between the germline ends. This CDR3 reads CASSDGDTQYF. The CDR3 coding sequence is TGTGCCAGCAGTGACGGAGATACGCAGTATTTT.

The V call is TRBV29-1, the J call TRBJ2-5; 8 bases line up with TRBD1. V lost 7 bases, J lost 2 bases, and 12 bases stayed unmatched. The germline gives CDR1 SQVTM, CDR2 ANQGSEA. This CDR3 comprises 15 residues. CDR3 coding DNA: TGCAGCGCCACCGGACAGGGAGGAGGGCAAGAGACCCAGTACTTC. Its protein is CSATGQGGGQETQYF.

Points on this clone: In the same sample, other DNA sequences code for this CDR3. The V and J genes are TRBV9 and TRBJ2-7; 14 positions agree with TRBD2. Trimming cost V 3 bases and J 3 bases; bases outside gene matches: 2. Germline V gives CDR1 SGDLS, CDR2 YYNGEE. The CDR3 length is 15 residues. The CDR3 reads CASSEGTSGSYEQYF. The CDR3 DNA reads as TGTGCCAGCAGCGAGGGGACTAGCGGGAGCTACGAGCAGTACTTC.

V and J are TRBV2 and TRBJ2-5; 9 bases match TRBD1. Per germline, CDR1 SNHLY and CDR2 FYNNEI. V trimming: 7 bases; J trimming: 2 bases; junction bases outside the gene matches: 5. The CDR3 totals 14 residues. The CDR3 bases are TGTGCCAGCACCTCCGGGACAGGGCAAGAGACCCAGTACTTC. It yields the protein CASTSGTGQETQYF.

This clone was recorded once. This rearrangement joins TRBV7-8 to TRBJ1-2, with D hard to call. This CDR3 is 12 amino acids long. Per germline, CDR1 SGHVS and CDR2 FQNEAQ. The ends were cut back, 5 bases at V and 6 bases at J, with 10 bases in the middle. The CDR3 DNA reads TGTGCCAGCAGCGCCGACCGCCATGGCTACACCTTC. This sequence encodes CASSADRHGYTF. The full variable domain, its missing parts supplied by reference TRBV7-8 and TRBJ1-2, is GAGVSQSPRYKVAKRGQDVALRCDPISGHVSLFWYQQALGQGPEFLTYFQNEAQLDKSGLPSDRFFAERPEGSVSTLKIQRTQQEDSAVYLCASSADRHGYTFGSGTRLTVV.

The chain is built from TRBV4-1 and TRBJ2-1; tentative D call: TRBD2 (5 bases). The germline V gene encodes CDR1 MGHRA and CDR2 YSYEKL. Trimming removed 1 base at V and 9 bases at J, with 10 bases between. There are 13 residues in the CDR3. Written as DNA, the CDR3 is TGCGCCAGCAGCCAAGCTAGCAGGATTGAGCAGTTCTTC. The encoded protein is CASSQASRIEQFF.

This chain links TRBV5-1 with TRBJ2-5; 12 bases fit TRBD2. With 3 bases clipped from V and 4 bases from J, the junction kept 22 bases outside the gene matches. The CDR3 covers 21 residues. The germline CDR1 and CDR2 sequences are SGHRS and YFSETQ. The CDR3 DNA reads TGCGCCAGCAGCTCCATGGGGAACCTTAGGCTAGCGGGAGGGATTGGAGAGACCCAGTACTTC. Protein: CASSSMGNLRLAGGIGETQYF. Based on the CDR3 plus reference TRBV5-1 and TRBJ2-5, the full variable domain is KAGVTQTPRYLIKTRGQQVTLSCSPISGHRSVSWYQQTPGQGLQFLFEYFSETQRNKGNFPGRFSGRQFSNSRSEMNVSTLELGDSALYLCASSSMGNLRLAGGIGETQYFGPGTRLLVL.

This clone was picked up one time. The V call is TRBV7-2, the J call TRBJ1-5, with D possibly TRBD1 on 5 matching bases. V dropped 2 bases and J dropped 0 bases, with 17 bases sitting between them. CDR1 and CDR2 from the germline V gene are SGHTA and FQGNSA. The CDR3 runs 18 residues. The CDR3 region is CASSLLITGYNSNQPQHF. CDR3 DNA sequence: TGTGCCAGCAGCTTATTAATCACAGGTTATAATAGCAATCAGCCCCAGCATTTT.

This chain uses TRBV11-2 with TRBJ2-7; 8 nucleotides line up with TRBD1. V lost 7 bases to trimming and J lost 4 bases; unmatched junction nucleotides: 12. The CDR3 contains 15 residues. Germline values: CDR1 SGHAT, CDR2 FQNNGV. The CDR3 nucleotides are TGTGCCAGCACCCAGAGAGACAGGGGCTATTACGAGCAGTACTTC. It is translated as CASTQRDRGYYEQYF. The full variable domain, rest sourced from reference TRBV11-2 and TRBJ2-7, is EAGVAQSPRYKIIEKRQSVAFWCNPISGHATLYWYQQILGQGPKLLIQFQNNGVVDDSQLPKDRFSAERLKGVDSTLKIQPAKLEDSAVYLCASTQRDRGYYEQYFGPGTRLTVT.

The chain has TRBV10-3 and TRBJ2-5; TRBD2 is a possible D gene (6 bases). Germline V CDR1 and CDR2: ENHRY, SYGVKD. Trimming left V 3 bases short and J 10 bases short, with 12 bases between. This CDR3 is 12 amino acids long. This CDR3 is CAISDGDGGQYF. The DNA for the CDR3 is TGTGCCATCAGTGACGGGGACGGGGGCCAGTACTTC.

The gene calls are TRBV19 and TRBJ2-3, with 8 bases identical to TRBD2. The CDR3 loop spans 15 amino acids. J lost 5 bases, V lost 3 bases, and 7 bases had no gene match. Germline V gene data show CDR1 as LNHDA and CDR2 as SQIVND (reference sequence). The chain's CDR3 is CASSIPGGPEDTQYF. Written as DNA, the CDR3 is TGTGCCAGTAGTATCCCGGGAGGGCCGGAAGATACGCAGTATTTT.

The chain has TRBV6-1 and TRBJ2-5; possibly TRBD2 for D (6 bases). The CDR3 has 14 residues. Trimming stripped 1 base from V and 7 bases from J, with 13 bases between. Looked up from germline, CDR1 is MNHNS and CDR2 is SASEGT. CDR3 coding DNA: TGTGCCAGCAGTGAAGTGTCGGACTACGGGACCCAGTACTTC. As protein: CASSEVSDYGTQYF.

V usage is TRBV28 and J usage is TRBJ1-1; tentative D call: TRBD1 (5 bases). Trimming stripped 5 bases from V and 4 bases from J, with 17 bases between. The CDR3 runs to 15 residues. The germline CDR1 and CDR2 sequences are MDHEN and SYDVKM. In DNA, the CDR3 is TGTGCCAGCAGTCCTGTCAGGGCCGATTCCACTGAAGCTTTCTTT. Translation: CASSPVRADSTEAFF.

J is TRBJ1-1 and V is TRBV6-1; no definite D call. The germline V gene encodes CDR1 MNHNS and CDR2 SASEGT. V was shortened by 3 bases and J by 3 bases, with 11 bases between the two germline ends. The CDR3 is made up of 14 amino acids. CDR3 in amino acids: CASSDLGWDTEAFF. The CDR3 DNA follows: TGTGCCAGCAGTGATTTGGGGTGGGACACTGAAGCTTTCTTT.